The 16 T cell receptor beta chains in this list originate from one sample, sequenced in a study of blood T cell repertoires in COVID-19. Clones were sequenced by immunoSEQ multiplex PCR, and TCRdb holds only the in-frame ones, with some missing. The data show about 400,000 clones, around 88% seen once. The specimen sequenced was peripheral blood. All receptors derive from a woman aged 60 to 75 with COVID-19, enrolled during active disease.

The chain links TRBV4-2 to TRBJ2-3, with D possibly matching TRBD2 (6 bases). This CDR3 has 15 residues. The germline V and J ends were trimmed by 3 bases and 5 bases, with 15 bases remaining between them. Looked up from germline, CDR1 is LGHNA and CDR2 is YNFKEQ. CDR3 amino acids: CASSQGTSRGDTQYF. The CDR3 DNA is TGTGCCAGCAGCCAGGGCACTAGCCGGGGAGATACGCAGTATTTT.

This rearrangement joins TRBV12-3 or TRBV12-4 to TRBJ1-1; D is unresolved. Trimming took 6 bases from V and 1 from J, leaving 9 bases between them. The CDR3 spans 13 residues. In nucleotides, the CDR3 is TGTGCCAGCAGACGAGAGTGGAACACTGAAGCTTTCTTT. As protein: CASRREWNTEAFF.

V is TRBV21-1 and J is TRBJ1-2; the D call in the table, TRBD1, was not verified against the DNA. TRBV21-1 has pseudogene status. The CDR3 sequence is 16 residues long. CDR3 nucleotides: TGTGCCAGCAGCAAAGAGGACAGGGAGGAAGACTATGGCTACACCTTC. This translates into CASSKEDREEDYGYTF.

The rearrangement joins TRBV5-6 to TRBJ1-4; 9 bases match TRBD1. This CDR3 is 14 amino acids long. Germline V gives CDR1 SGHDT, CDR2 YYEEEE. V lost 5 bases, J lost 8 bases, and 7 bases stayed unmatched. CDR3 sequence (DNA): TGTGCCAGCAGATCGACAGGGGGGGACGAAAAACTGTTTTTT. Protein: CASRSTGGDEKLFF.

The rearrangement uses TRBV5-1 and TRBJ2-1, with TRBD2 matching over 9 bases. Per the germline V gene, CDR1 is SGHRS and CDR2 is YFSETQ. Trimming removed 0 bases from V and 4 bases from J; junction bases left unmatched: 5. CDR3 length equals 16 residues. Here the CDR3 DNA reads TGCGCCAGCAGCTTGGCCGCAGCGGGGGGTTACAATGAGCAGTTCTTC. Its translation: CASSLAAAGGYNEQFF. The full variable domain, with the rest looked up from reference TRBV5-1 and TRBJ2-1, is KAGVTQTPRYLIKTRGQQVTLSCSPISGHRSVSWYQQTPGQGLQFLFEYFSETQRNKGNFPGRFSGRQFSNSRSEMNVSTLELGDSALYLCASSLAAAGGYNEQFFGPGTRLTVL.

The chain is built from TRBV10-1 and TRBJ2-1; perhaps TRBD2 as D (7 bases). V gave up 5 bases and J gave up 2 bases, with 13 bases separating them. The CDR3 has 15 amino acids. The germline CDR1 and CDR2 sequences are WNHNN and SYGVQD (reference sequence). CDR3 region: CASSRGANAYNEQFF. DNA of the CDR3: TGCGCCAGCAGTCGGGGGGCCAACGCCTACAATGAGCAGTTCTTC.

This clone was observed a single time. The chain combines TRBV4-1 with TRBJ1-1; 7 nucleotides agree with TRBD1. CDR1 and CDR2 from the germline V gene are MGHRA and YSYEKL. The CDR3 extends over 15 amino acids. The V gene end was trimmed by 2 bases and the J gene end by 4 bases; junction bases not matched to a gene: 7. CDR3 region: CASSQLLTGSTEAFF. The CDR3 nucleotides are TGCGCCAGCAGCCAACTCTTGACAGGGTCCACTGAAGCTTTCTTT.

For this clone: This same CDR3 is encoded by further DNA sequences in the sample. The chain recombines TRBV14 with TRBJ1-2; TRBD1 agrees at 9 bases. The germline V gene has CDR1 SGHDN and CDR2 FVKESK. CDR3 length equals 13 residues. Unmatched junction bases numbered 3, after V lost 4 bases and J lost 6 bases. The CDR3 loop reads CASSPRTGDGYTF. The CDR3 region has the DNA TGTGCCAGCAGCCCTCGGACAGGGGATGGCTACACCTTC.

The chain joins TRBV13 to TRBJ2-7; 12 nucleotides match TRBD2. This CDR3 comprises 16 residues. Germline loops: CDR1 PRHDT, CDR2 FYEKMQ (reference sequence). V lost 3 bases and J lost 2; bases outside the gene matches: 5. DNA of the CDR3: TGTGCCAGCAGCTTCGTTCCTAGCGGGGGGGCCTACGAGCAGTACTTC. This translates into CASSFVPSGGAYEQYF.

The genes are TRBV10-1 and TRBJ1-6, with D tentatively TRBD1 (5 bases). Trimming shortened V by 4 bases and J by 9 bases, and 16 bases separated the two germline ends. The CDR3 spans 15 residues. CDR1 WNHNN and CDR2 SYGVQD come from the germline V gene (reference sequence). The CDR3 reads CASSGGRGVGSPLHF. The CDR3 DNA sequence: TGCGCCAGCAGTGGAGGGCGGGGGGTTGGTTCACCCCTCCACTTT.

This clone appeared once. This chain joins TRBV6-5 and TRBJ2-1; D is uncertain. From germline, CDR1 is MNHEY and CDR2 SVGAGI. The CDR3 contains 15 residues. Trimming stripped 4 bases from V and 0 bases from J, with 10 bases between. CDR3 nucleotide sequence: TGTGCCAGCAGTTCAACACGAAGCTCCTACAATGAGCAGTTCTTC. Protein sequence: CASSSTRSSYNEQFF.

The chain joins TRBV6-1 to TRBJ1-6, with D unclear. CDR1 is MNHNS and CDR2 is SASEGT in the germline V gene. CDR3 size: 15 residues. Deletions cut 2 bases from V and 13 bases from J, with 18 bases between. The CDR3 spells CASSEQLQSSYPLHF. CDR3 nucleotides: TGTGCCAGCAGTGAACAGTTACAGAGTAGTTACCCCCTCCACTTT.

V usage is TRBV2 and J usage is TRBJ2-2; 8 nucleotides agree with TRBD2. Germline values: CDR1 SNHLY, CDR2 FYNNEI. V dropped 0 bases and J dropped 5; count of bases not matched to a gene: 8. CDR3 length equals 17 residues. CDR3: CASSEALRGGLTGELFF. The CDR3 DNA is TGTGCCAGCAGTGAAGCGCTTCGGGGGGGCCTGACCGGGGAGCTGTTTTTT.

This clone was observed a handful of times. This rearrangement joins TRBV19 to TRBJ1-1, with D maybe TRBD1 (5 bases). This CDR3 has 14 amino acids. V shed 1 base and J shed 2 bases, with 8 bases lying between them. The germline V gene encodes CDR1 LNHDA and CDR2 SQIVND (reference sequence). The CDR3 protein is CASSIAGHNTEAFF. The CDR3 DNA reads TGTGCCAGTAGTATAGCAGGACACAACACTGAAGCTTTCTTT. The full variable domain, rest sourced from reference TRBV19 and TRBJ1-1, is DGGITQSPKYLFRKEGQNVTLSCEQNLNHDAMYWYRQDPGQGLRLIYYSQIVNDFQKGDIAEGYSVSREKKESFPLTVTSAQKNPTAFYLCASSIAGHNTEAFFGQGTRLTVV.

This clone was found once. The V call is TRBV6-4, the J call TRBJ1-6; TRBD1 matches at 7 bases. This CDR3 contains 16 residues. Germline V gives CDR1 MRHNA, CDR2 SNTAGT. The V and J ends lost 3 bases and 7 bases, in that order; junction bases with no gene match: 9. For the CDR3, the DNA is TGTGCCAGCAGTGATGGTAGGGGGCGAGTAAATTCACCCCTCCACTTT. Protein: CASSDGRGRVNSPLHF.

J is TRBJ1-1 and V is TRBV25-1; D gene uncertain. The ends were cut back, 2 bases at V and 9 bases at J, with 16 bases in the middle. Germline CDR1 and CDR2: MGHDK and SYGVNS. The CDR3 sequence is 14 residues long. The CDR3 loop is CASSEAQDTGKAFF. The CDR3 DNA reads as TGTGCCAGCAGTGAAGCGCAGGATACGGGAAAAGCTTTCTTT.